Each of the 5 T cell receptor beta chains below was sequenced from the same sample in a study of glioma-infiltrating T cells. TCR alpha and beta CDR3 regions were amplified from RNA using iRepertoire nested multiplex PCR. TCRdb re-derived calls from the multiplex PCR reads in MiXCR, one entry per CDR3 protein. The sample lists roughly 120,000 distinct CDR3 sequences, under 30% occurring once. Sequenced material: glioma tissue, nonneoplastic brain tissue, or PBMCs (not recorded which). These receptors were taken from a human donor with low-grade glioma or glioblastoma, undergoing nonglioma brain surgery, or in good health (not recorded which).

This clonotype was detected many times. The chain employs TRBV6-2 or TRBV6-3 and TRBJ2-7; no firm D call. Trimming cost V 4 bases and J 2 bases, with 15 bases left between them. The CDR3 has 15 amino acids. Germline V gene lookup returns CDR1 MNHEY and CDR2 SVGEGT. The CDR3 DNA sequence: TGTGCCAGCAGTTCCCCTGGCTCTACGGCCTACGAGCAGTACTTC. This sequence encodes CASSSPGSTAYEQYF.

A remark on this clonotype: The CDR3 does not end in the conserved phenylalanine or tryptophan, so this is likely a read error. The rearrangement uses TRBV6-1 and TRBJ2-3, with D unclear. The CDR3 extends over 12 amino acids. V gave up 10 bases and J gave up 4 bases, with 12 bases separating them. From germline, CDR1 is MNHNS and CDR2 SASEGT. CDR3 region: CATRRTPDTQYC. The CDR3 nucleotides read TGTGCCACACGACGTACGCCAGATACGCAGTATTGT.

This clonotype has ten or more counts. The genes are TRBV20-1 and TRBJ2-5; D is undetermined. The CDR3 is 14 amino acids. With 1 base removed from V and 0 bases from J, the gap between germline ends came to 9 bases. Germline lookup yields CDR1 DFQATT and CDR2 SNEGSKA (reference sequence). CDR3 loop: CSARVARYQETQYF. CDR3 sequence (DNA): TGCAGTGCTAGAGTTGCGCGGTACCAAGAGACCCAGTACTTC.

This clonotype has ten or more counts. The chain employs TRBV11-2 and TRBJ1-2; maybe TRBD1 (5 bases). CDR1 is SGHAT, CDR2 FQNNGV, per germline. V was shortened by 5 bases and J by 3 bases, with 7 bases between the two germline ends. The length of the CDR3 is 12 residues. The CDR3 DNA sequence: TGTGCCAGCAGCCCGGGACACTATGGCTACACCTTC. This gives the protein CASSPGHYGYTF.

In the case of this clonotype: One end of the junction fails to match germline, which may point to a read error. CDR3 region: CGSSLGGRVYERFF. In DNA, the CDR3 is TGTGGCAGCAGTTTAGGGGGGCGAGTCTATGAGCGGTTCTTC. This chain joins TRBV28 and TRBJ2-1, with D possibly being TRBD1 or TRBD2 (6 bases each). This CDR3 spans 14 amino acids. CDR1 MDHEN and CDR2 SYDVKM come from the germline V gene.